This passage covers 27 T cell receptor beta chains from one sample sequenced in a study of T cell repertoires in cytomegalovirus infection. Each CDR3 protein gets one entry after TCRdb re-called the reads with MiXCR. The table includes about 500,000 distinct CDR3 sequences, roughly a third detected once. Antigens for these TCRs are unknown. The specimen comprised cultured PBMCs, sampled from culture after CMV antigen stimulation. These receptors originate from a human donor in good health (CMV status not recorded). Some clones in this sample may be carry-over from other donors' samples.

Only a few counts were recorded for this clonotype. This chain connects TRBV11-2 to TRBJ2-1; D is perhaps TRBD2 (5 bases). This CDR3 contains 14 residues. Germline V gene data show CDR1 as SGHAT and CDR2 as FQNNGV. Between the trimmed V and J ends, which lost 5 bases and 6 bases, there was a span of 14 bases. This CDR3 reads CASSPRPSPNEQFF. Here the CDR3 DNA reads TGTGCCAGCAGCCCCCGCCCTAGCCCCAATGAGCAGTTCTTC.

This clonotype appeared a few times. This chain links TRBV7-2 with TRBJ1-5, with D possibly matching TRBD1 (5 bases). Germline CDR1 reads SGHTA; CDR2 reads FQGNSA. CDR3 length: 15 residues. V was shortened by 6 bases and J by 1 base, with 13 bases between the two germline ends. The CDR3 loop reads CASRLVGGSNQPQHF. The CDR3 region has the DNA TGTGCCAGCAGGCTCGTTGGGGGAAGCAATCAGCCCCAGCATTTT.

This clonotype was picked up many times. The rearrangement uses TRBV7-8 and TRBJ1-1; D is perhaps TRBD1 (6 bases). Germline V CDR1 and CDR2: SGHVS, FQNEAQ. The CDR3 extends over 15 amino acids. The V and J ends lost 7 bases and 0 bases respectively, with 15 bases between them. For the CDR3, the DNA is TGTGCCAGCAATCGCCAGCGGACAGTGAACACTGAAGCTTTCTTT. Its translation is CASNRQRTVNTEAFF.

This clonotype was picked up a small number of times. J is TRBJ2-5 and V is TRBV5-1; tentatively, D is TRBD1 or TRBD2 (7 bases each). The V and J ends lost 5 bases and 5 bases respectively, with 16 bases between them. Per the germline V gene, CDR1 is SGHRS and CDR2 is YFSETQ. CDR3 length: 14 residues. The CDR3 nucleotides read TGCGCCAGCAGTGCGGGCGGGGGACAGGAGACCCAGTACTTC. Amino acids: CASSAGGGQETQYF. Full variable domain (rest looked up from reference TRBV5-1 and TRBJ2-5): KAGVTQTPRYLIKTRGQQVTLSCSPISGHRSVSWYQQTPGQGLQFLFEYFSETQRNKGNFPGRFSGRQFSNSRSEMNVSTLELGDSALYLCASSAGGGQETQYFGPGTRLLVL.

This chain connects TRBV19 to TRBJ1-4; tentatively, D is TRBD1 (5 bases). The germline gives CDR1 LNHDA, CDR2 SQIVND (reference sequence). V shed 10 bases and J shed 0 bases, with 15 bases lying between them. The CDR3 sequence is 15 residues long. The CDR3: CATTGTPATNEKLFF. The CDR3 DNA follows: TGTGCCACAACGGGGACCCCAGCAACTAATGAAAAACTGTTTTTT.

This clonotype was seen only a few times. This chain uses TRBV5-1 with TRBJ2-2, with D possibly matching TRBD1 (5 bases). The CDR3 loop spans 15 amino acids. CDR1 is SGHRS, CDR2 YFSETQ, per germline. V was cut by 1 base and J by 0 bases, with 7 bases left in between. The CDR3 bases are TGCGCCAGCAGCTTGAAGACAGCGAACACCGGGGAGCTGTTTTTT. This translates into CASSLKTANTGELFF.

This rearrangement joins TRBV27 to TRBJ1-6; weak D call: TRBD1 (6 bases). CDR1 is MNHEY and CDR2 is SMNVEV in the germline V gene (reference sequence). V lost 3 bases to trimming and J lost 4 bases, with 10 bases between them. The CDR3 covers 15 residues. CDR3 nucleotides: TGTGCCAGCAGTTTGCGCGGACAGTATAATTCACCCCTCCACTTT. Amino acids: CASSLRGQYNSPLHF.

The chain joins TRBV11-1 to TRBJ2-1; 12 bases are shared with TRBD1. The CDR3 is 16 residues long. From germline, CDR1 is SGHAT and CDR2 FQDESV (reference sequence). With 5 bases clipped from V and 5 bases from J, the junction kept 7 bases outside the gene matches. The CDR3 reads CASSKGQGAFDNEQFF. The CDR3 DNA follows: TGTGCCAGCAGCAAGGGACAGGGGGCTTTCGACAATGAGCAGTTCTTC.

This clonotype was detected a few times. J is TRBJ1-4 and V is TRBV7-8; D remains ambiguous. The CDR3 has 15 amino acids. Germline lookup yields CDR1 SGHVS and CDR2 FQNEAQ. With 5 bases removed from V and 2 bases from J, the gap between germline ends came to 12 bases. As DNA, the CDR3 is TGTGCCAGCAGCGCAACTGAGGCGACTAATGAAAAACTGTTTTTT. Its translation is CASSATEATNEKLFF.

This clonotype was seen many times. The gene calls are TRBV7-8 and TRBJ1-2; the match to TRBD1 covers 9 bases. The trim removed 3 bases at V and 2 bases at J, leaving 1 base unmatched. Germline CDR1 SGHVS, CDR2 FQNEAQ. This CDR3 is 14 amino acids long. CDR3 protein: CASSFGTGNYGYTF. CDR3 sequence (DNA): TGTGCCAGCAGCTTTGGGACAGGGAACTATGGCTACACCTTC.

The V and J genes are TRBV19 and TRBJ2-5; 7 nucleotides match TRBD2. The CDR3 totals 14 residues. Looked up from germline, CDR1 is LNHDA and CDR2 is SQIVND (reference sequence). With 5 bases clipped from V and 7 bases from J, the junction kept 10 bases outside the gene matches. The CDR3 loop reads CASSRSGSGVTQYF. CDR3 sequence (DNA): TGTGCCAGTAGTCGGTCTGGAAGCGGGGTGACCCAGTACTTC.

In this sample, this clonotype turned up many times. The J gene is TRBJ1-5, the V gene TRBV2; TRBD1 matches at 10 bases. This CDR3 is 16 amino acids long. The germline V gene has CDR1 SNHLY and CDR2 FYNNEI. The V segment lost 4 bases and the J segment 1 base; nucleotides outside the gene matches: 4. In DNA form, the CDR3 reads TGTGCCAGCAGTGTGAGGACAGGGGGAAGCAATCAGCCCCAGCATTTT. Translating gives CASSVRTGGSNQPQHF. Full variable domain (outside the CDR3, taken from reference TRBV2 and TRBJ1-5): EPEVTQTPSHQVTQMGQEVILRCVPISNHLYFYWYRQILGQKVEFLVSFYNNEISEKSEIFDDQFSVERPDGSNFTLKIRSTKLEDSAMYFCASSVRTGGSNQPQHFGDGTRLSIL.

Regarding this clonotype: Compared with germline, one end of the junction differs, possibly owing to a read error. This chain joins TRBV11-2 and TRBJ1-4; D not resolved. Germline CDR1 SGHAT, CDR2 FQNNGV. The CDR3 consists of 14 residues. CDR3 protein: CASSQTLPNEKLFF. For the CDR3, the DNA is TGTGCCAGCAGCCAGACACTTCCTAACGAAAAACTGTTTTTT.

This CDR3 is CATSRDPGGALGETQYF. The CDR3 DNA reads as TGTGCCACCAGCAGAGATCCGGGGGGGGCCCTTGGGGAGACCCAGTACTTC. The chain joins TRBV15 to TRBJ2-5, with 8 bases fitting TRBD2. The CDR3 extends over 17 amino acids. Germline CDR1 reads LNHNV; CDR2 reads YYDKDF (reference sequence). V trimming: 0 bases; J trimming: 5 bases; junction bases outside the gene matches: 11.

This clonotype was observed a few times. The rearrangement links TRBV19 to TRBJ2-5, with D possibly matching TRBD2 (6 bases). Germline CDR1 reads LNHDA; CDR2 reads SQIVND (reference sequence). The CDR3 totals 13 residues. V lost 5 bases to trimming and J lost 4 bases, with 11 bases between them. As DNA, the CDR3 is TGTGCCAGTAGTGACGGGAGCCGAGAGACCCAGTACTTC. Amino acids: CASSDGSRETQYF. Complete variable domain (other parts from reference TRBV19 and TRBJ2-5): DGGITQSPKYLFRKEGQNVTLSCEQNLNHDAMYWYRQDPGQGLRLIYYSQIVNDFQKGDIAEGYSVSREKKESFPLTVTSAQKNPTAFYLCASSDGSRETQYFGPGTRLLVL.

CDR3: CASRTLESPQFF. The CDR3 coding sequence is TGTGCCAGCAGGACCCTCGAATCCCCGCAGTTCTTC. The chain couples TRBV28 to TRBJ2-1; D unresolved. Per germline, CDR1 MDHEN and CDR2 SYDVKM. The V end lost 6 bases, the J end lost 12 bases, and 15 bases lay between the germline ends. The CDR3 extends over 12 amino acids.

This clonotype was counted ten times or more. The chain combines TRBV30 with TRBJ2-1; D is perhaps TRBD1 (5 bases). Germline V lookup: CDR1 GTSNPN, CDR2 SVGIG (reference sequence). The germline V and J ends were trimmed by 5 bases and 6 bases, with 14 bases remaining between them. CDR3 length: 13 residues. The CDR3, as DNA: TGTGCCTGGTCCCCGACAGTAACCAATGAGCAGTTCTTC. This encodes CAWSPTVTNEQFF.

The rearrangement uses TRBV6-2 or TRBV6-3 and TRBJ2-5; either TRBD1 or TRBD2 may supply D (6 bases each). This CDR3 contains 15 residues. The germline V and J ends were trimmed by 8 bases and 1 base, with 17 bases remaining between them. Germline CDR1 and CDR2: MNHEY and SVGEGT. The CDR3 DNA reads as TGTGCCAGCGGACAGACTAGACGATCCCAAGAGACCCAGTACTTC. Translation gives CASGQTRRSQETQYF.

The chain is built from TRBV28 and TRBJ2-1; TRBD2 matches 8 bases. V was clipped by 4 bases and J by 8 bases; unmatched bases: 10. The CDR3 extends over 15 amino acids. CDR1 and CDR2 from the germline V gene are MDHEN and SYDVKM. The CDR3 nucleotides read TGTGCCAGCAGTTCGGGGGGACTAGTACGCGATGAGCAGTTCTTC. Translation gives CASSSGGLVRDEQFF.

This clonotype was detected a few times. The chain links TRBV7-8 to TRBJ1-1, with a tentative D call TRBD1 (6 bases). Germline lookup yields CDR1 SGHVS and CDR2 FQNEAQ. The V end lost 5 bases, the J end lost 5 bases, and 18 bases lay between the germline ends. The CDR3 covers 15 residues. Here the CDR3 DNA reads TGTGCCAGCAGCGTTACAGGGATGGCGGGGACTGAAGCTTTCTTT. It encodes CASSVTGMAGTEAFF.

The gene calls are TRBV7-6 and TRBJ2-1, with 12 bases aligning to TRBD2. V shed 7 bases, J shed 16 bases, and the junction held 14 bases outside the gene matches. Per the germline V gene, CDR1 is SGHVS and CDR2 is FNYEAQ. The CDR3 sequence is 14 residues long. CDR3 sequence reads: CASIRTSGTRSSFF. CDR3 in DNA: TGTGCCAGCATCAGGACTAGCGGGACCCGATCCTCATTCTTC.

This clonotype has only a few counts. The genes are TRBV30 and TRBJ2-3, with D perhaps TRBD2 (5 bases). The length of the CDR3 is 16 residues. Germline CDR1 is GTSNPN and CDR2 is SVGIG (reference sequence). V lost 0 bases, J lost 2 bases, and 15 bases lay in between. The CDR3 protein is CAWSVASRGTTDTQYF. For the CDR3, the DNA is TGTGCCTGGAGTGTAGCGAGTCGGGGAACCACAGATACGCAGTATTTT.

This clonotype was counted many times. The chain joins TRBV7-2 to TRBJ1-1, with 7 positions matching TRBD1. Losses at the gene ends were 5 bases for V and 1 base for J; bases not matched to a gene: 7. This CDR3 spans 15 amino acids. Germline V CDR1 and CDR2: SGHTA, FQGNSA. The CDR3 coding sequence is TGTGCCAGCAGCCTCGAGGGACAGAGGAACACTGAAGCTTTCTTT. Amino acids: CASSLEGQRNTEAFF. Together with reference TRBV7-2 and TRBJ1-1, the CDR3 gives the full variable domain: GAGVSQSPSNKVTEKGKDVELRCDPISGHTALYWYRQSLGQGLEFLIYFQGNSAPDKSGLPSDRFSAERTGGSVSTLTIQRTQQEDSAVYLCASSLEGQRNTEAFFGQGTRLTVV.

V usage is TRBV6-1 and J usage is TRBJ2-1; D unclear. The CDR3 runs to 17 residues. Germline CDR1 is MNHNS and CDR2 is SASEGT. The V and J ends lost 4 bases and 0 bases respectively, with 16 bases between them. The CDR3 coding sequence is TGTGCCAGCAGTGCTAAAACGGACGGTAGCTCCTACAATGAGCAGTTCTTC. It specifies CASSAKTDGSSYNEQFF.

This clonotype was recorded once. The chain employs TRBV2 and TRBJ2-1; weak D call: TRBD2 (6 bases). Germline lookup yields CDR1 SNHLY and CDR2 FYNNEI. Between the trimmed V and J ends, which lost 4 bases and 14 bases, there was a span of 18 bases. This CDR3 region has 13 residues. The CDR3 DNA is TGTGCCAGCAGTGTGGGGTCCGGAGGGCAGGAGTTCTTC. It specifies CASSVGSGGQEFF.

This chain joins TRBV15 and TRBJ1-5, with D perhaps TRBD1 (5 bases). The CDR3 extends over 15 amino acids. Trimming removed 3 bases at V and 5 bases at J, with 14 bases between. CDR1 LNHNV and CDR2 YYDKDF come from the germline V gene (reference sequence). As DNA, the CDR3 is TGTGCCACCAGCAGGGGACTAGATAGGGATCAGCCCCAGCATTTT. Translation gives CATSRGLDRDQPQHF.

V is TRBV11-3 and J is TRBJ2-7; 7 nucleotides agree with TRBD1. The CDR3 length is 15 residues. CDR1 and CDR2 (germline): SGHNT, YENEEA. Trimming removed 0 bases from V and 2 bases from J; junction bases left unmatched: 4. The CDR3 loop is CASSLDRDRPYEQYF. The CDR3 nucleotides are TGTGCCAGCAGCTTAGACCGGGACAGACCCTACGAGCAGTACTTC.